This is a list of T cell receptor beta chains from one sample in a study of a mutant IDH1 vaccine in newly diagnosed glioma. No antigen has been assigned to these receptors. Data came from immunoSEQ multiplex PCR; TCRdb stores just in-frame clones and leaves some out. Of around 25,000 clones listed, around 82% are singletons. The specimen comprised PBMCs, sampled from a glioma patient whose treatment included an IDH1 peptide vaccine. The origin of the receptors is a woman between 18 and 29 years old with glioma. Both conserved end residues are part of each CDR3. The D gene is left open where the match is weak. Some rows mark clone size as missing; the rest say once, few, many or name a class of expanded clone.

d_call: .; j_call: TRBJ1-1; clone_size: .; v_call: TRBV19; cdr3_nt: TGTGCCAGTAGTATCCCTAGACAGTTTAACACTGAAGCTTTCTTT; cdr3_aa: CASSIPRQFNTEAFF
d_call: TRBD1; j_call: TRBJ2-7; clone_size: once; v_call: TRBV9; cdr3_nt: TGTGCCAGCAGCCCGGGACAGGGGGCGTTAGAGCAGTACTTC; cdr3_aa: CASSPGQGALEQYF
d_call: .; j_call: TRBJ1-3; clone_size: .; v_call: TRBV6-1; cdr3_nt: TGTGCCAGCAGTGAAAATGGCGGCGGCTCTGGAAACACCATATATTTT; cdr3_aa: CASSENGGGSGNTIYF
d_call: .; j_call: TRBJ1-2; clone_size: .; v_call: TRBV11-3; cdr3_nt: TGTGCCAGCAGCTTAGCGTCGACAGCCCTGGAGTCCTATGGCTACACCTTC; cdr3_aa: CASSLASTALESYGYTF
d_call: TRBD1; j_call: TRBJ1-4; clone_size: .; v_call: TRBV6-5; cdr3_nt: TGTGCCAGCAGTTTGACCGGGACAGGGGATCTCCAACTGTTTTTT; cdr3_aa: CASSLTGTGDLQLFF
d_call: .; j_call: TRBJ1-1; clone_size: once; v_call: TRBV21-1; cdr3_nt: TGTGCCAGCAGCAAGAGAGAAGCTTTCTTT; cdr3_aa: CASSKREAFF
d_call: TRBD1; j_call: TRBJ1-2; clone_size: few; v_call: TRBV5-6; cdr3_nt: TGTGCCAGCAGCTCCGGGACAGGGGATTATGGCTACACCTTC; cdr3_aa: CASSSGTGDYGYTF
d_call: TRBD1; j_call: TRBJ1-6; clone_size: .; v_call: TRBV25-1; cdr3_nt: TGTGCCAGCAGCACAGGGGGTTCACCCCTCCACTTT; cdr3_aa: CASSTGGSPLHF
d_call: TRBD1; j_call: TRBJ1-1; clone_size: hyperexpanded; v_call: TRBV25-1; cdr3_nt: TGTGCCAGCAGTGCCGGGACAGGGATTTGGGCTGAAGCTTTCTTT; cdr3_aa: CASSAGTGIWAEAFF
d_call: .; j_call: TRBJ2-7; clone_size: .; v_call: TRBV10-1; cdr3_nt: TGCGCCAGCATCAGAACTTCCTACGAGCAGTACTTC; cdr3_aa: CASIRTSYEQYF
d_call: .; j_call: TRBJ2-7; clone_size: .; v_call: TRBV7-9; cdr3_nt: TGTGCCAGCAGCTACATATCCTACGAGCAGTACTTC; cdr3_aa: CASSYISYEQYF
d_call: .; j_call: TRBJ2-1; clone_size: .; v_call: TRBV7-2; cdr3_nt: TGTGCCAGCACCACATACAATGAGCAGTTCTTC; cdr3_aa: CASTTYNEQFF
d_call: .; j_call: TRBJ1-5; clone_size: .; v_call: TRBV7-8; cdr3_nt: TGTGCCAGCAGCGGAGGAAGCAATCAGCCCCAGCATTTT; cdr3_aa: CASSGGSNQPQHF
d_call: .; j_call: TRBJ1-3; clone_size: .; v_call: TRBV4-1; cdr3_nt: TGCGCCAGCAGCCACGCCCCAAACACCATATATTTT; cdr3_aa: CASSHAPNTIYF
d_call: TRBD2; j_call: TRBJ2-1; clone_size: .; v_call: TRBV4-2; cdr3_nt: TGTGCCAGCAGCCAAGACGGGCGGGAGGGCCGGATTGAGCAGTTCTTC; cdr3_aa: CASSQDGREGRIEQFF
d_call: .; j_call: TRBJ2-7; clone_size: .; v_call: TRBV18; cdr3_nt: TGTGCCAGCTCACCAGGGCAGGAATCCTACGAGCAGTACTTC; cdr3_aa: CASSPGQESYEQYF
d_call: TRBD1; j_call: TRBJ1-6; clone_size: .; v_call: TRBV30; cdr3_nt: TGTGCCTGGAGTCCAGGACAGGGGAATTCACCCCTCCACTTT; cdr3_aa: CAWSPGQGNSPLHF
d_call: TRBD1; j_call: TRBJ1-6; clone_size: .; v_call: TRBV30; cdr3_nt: TGTGCCTGGAGTGTGATGACAGGGAATAATTCACCCCTCCACTTT; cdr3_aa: CAWSVMTGNNSPLHF
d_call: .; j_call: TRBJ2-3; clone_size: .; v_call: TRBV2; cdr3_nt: TGTGCCAGCAGTGAGGAGGGGTCCCACACAGATACGCAGTATTTT; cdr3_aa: CASSEEGSHTDTQYF
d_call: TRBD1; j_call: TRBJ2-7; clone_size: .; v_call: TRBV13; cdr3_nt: TGTGCCAGCAGCACGGGGACAGGGGGCTACTACGAGCAGTACTTC; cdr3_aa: CASSTGTGGYYEQYF
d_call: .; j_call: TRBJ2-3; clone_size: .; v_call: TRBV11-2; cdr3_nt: TGTGCCAGCAGCTCTAGGGGGGATACGCAGTATTTT; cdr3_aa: CASSSRGDTQYF
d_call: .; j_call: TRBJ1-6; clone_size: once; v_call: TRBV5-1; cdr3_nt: TGCGCCAGCAGAGAGGGGGGCTATAATTCACCCCTCCACTTT; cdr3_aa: CASREGGYNSPLHF
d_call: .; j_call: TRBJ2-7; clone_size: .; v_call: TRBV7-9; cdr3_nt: TGTGCCAGCAGCCCTCGAGGGGTGGAGCAGTACTTC; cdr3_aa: CASSPRGVEQYF
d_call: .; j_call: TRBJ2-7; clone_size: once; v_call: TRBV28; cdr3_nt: TGTGCCAGCAGCCAGACGAGCTCCTACGAGCAGTACTTC; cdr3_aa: CASSQTSSYEQYF
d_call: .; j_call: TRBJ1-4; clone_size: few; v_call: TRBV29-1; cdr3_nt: TGCAGCGTTGAAGGTCTGTCTGAAAAACTGTTTTTT; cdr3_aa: CSVEGLSEKLFF
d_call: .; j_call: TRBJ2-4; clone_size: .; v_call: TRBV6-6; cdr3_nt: TGTGCCAGCAGCCAAAAAGTCGTACTAGCCAAAAACATTCAGTACTTC; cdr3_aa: CASSQKVVLAKNIQYF
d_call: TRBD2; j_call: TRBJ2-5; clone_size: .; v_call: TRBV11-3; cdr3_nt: TGTGCCAGCAGTTCCATAGCCGGGGGGGTGGAGACCCAGTACTTC; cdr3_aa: CASSSIAGGVETQYF
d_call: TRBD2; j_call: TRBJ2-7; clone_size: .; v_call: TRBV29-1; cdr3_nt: TGCAGCGTTGAAAGCGGGGGCCCCTCCTACGAGCAGTACTTC; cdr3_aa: CSVESGGPSYEQYF
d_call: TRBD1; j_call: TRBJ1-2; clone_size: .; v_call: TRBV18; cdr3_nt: TGTGCCAGCTCACCCGATGGGACAGGGTTCTATGGCTACACCTTC; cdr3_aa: CASSPDGTGFYGYTF
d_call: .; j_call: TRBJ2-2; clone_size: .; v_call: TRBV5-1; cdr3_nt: TGCGCCAGCAGCTTGGTTACAGACGGGGAGCTGTTTTTT; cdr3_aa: CASSLVTDGELFF
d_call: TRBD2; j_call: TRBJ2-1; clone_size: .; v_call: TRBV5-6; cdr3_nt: TGTGCCAGCAGCATTAGCGGGAGCTCCTACAATGAGCAGTTCTTC; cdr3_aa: CASSISGSSYNEQFF
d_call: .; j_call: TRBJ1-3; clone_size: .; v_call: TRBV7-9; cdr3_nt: TGTGCCAGCAGCTTACCTGGAAACACCATATATTTT; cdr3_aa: CASSLPGNTIYF
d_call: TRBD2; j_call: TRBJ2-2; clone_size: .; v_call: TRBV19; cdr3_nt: TGTGCCAGTACCCCACCGCGGGGGGCGCGGTACGGGGAGCTGTTTTTT; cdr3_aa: CASTPPRGARYGELFF
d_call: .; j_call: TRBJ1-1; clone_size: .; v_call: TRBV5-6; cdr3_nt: TGTGCCAGCAGCTTGAATGGGGCCCTGAACACTGAAGCTTTCTTT; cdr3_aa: CASSLNGALNTEAFF
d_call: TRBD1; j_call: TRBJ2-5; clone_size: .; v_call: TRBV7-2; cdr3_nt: TGTGCCAGCAGCTTCCGACAGGGCCGAGGAGAGACCCAGTACTTC; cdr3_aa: CASSFRQGRGETQYF
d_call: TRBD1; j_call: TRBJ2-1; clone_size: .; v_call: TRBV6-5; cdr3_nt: TGTGCCAGTACCGGGACAGTAAACAATGAGCAGTTCTTC; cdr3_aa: CASTGTVNNEQFF
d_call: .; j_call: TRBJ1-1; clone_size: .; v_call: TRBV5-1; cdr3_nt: TGCGCCAGCAGCTTGGAGCCACAGGCGAACACTGAAGCTTTCTTT; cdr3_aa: CASSLEPQANTEAFF
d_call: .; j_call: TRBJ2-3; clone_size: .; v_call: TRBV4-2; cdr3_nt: TGTGCCAGCAGGGGATCGGAGGAAGATACGCAGTATTTT; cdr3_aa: CASRGSEEDTQYF
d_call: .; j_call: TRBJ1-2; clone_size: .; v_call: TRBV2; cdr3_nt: TGTGCCAGCAGGCGGGACAACTATGGCTACACCTTC; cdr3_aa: CASRRDNYGYTF
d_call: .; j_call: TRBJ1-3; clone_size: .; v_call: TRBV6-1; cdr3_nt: TGTGCCAGCAGGGAAGGAAACACCATATATTTT; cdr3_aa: CASREGNTIYF
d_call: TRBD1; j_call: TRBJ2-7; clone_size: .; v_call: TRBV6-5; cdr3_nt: TGTGCCAGTAGGACAGGGGCCGTTCACTACGAGCAGTACTTC; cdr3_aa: CASRTGAVHYEQYF
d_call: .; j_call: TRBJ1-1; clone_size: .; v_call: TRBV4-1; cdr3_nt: TGCGCCAGCAGCCAAGGACAGCAATTGAACACTGAAGCTTTCTTT; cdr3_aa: CASSQGQQLNTEAFF
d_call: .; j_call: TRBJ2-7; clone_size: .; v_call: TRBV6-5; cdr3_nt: TGTGCCAGCAGTTACTCGGCTACGGGAACCTACGAGCAGTACTTC; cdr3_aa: CASSYSATGTYEQYF
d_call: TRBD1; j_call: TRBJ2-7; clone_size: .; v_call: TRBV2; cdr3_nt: TGTGCCAGCAGTAAGCGACAGGGGGCGATCTACGAGCAGTACTTC; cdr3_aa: CASSKRQGAIYEQYF
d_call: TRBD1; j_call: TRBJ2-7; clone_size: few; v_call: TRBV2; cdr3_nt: TGTGCCAGCAGCGGACAGGGGACCTACGAGCAGTACTTC; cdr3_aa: CASSGQGTYEQYF
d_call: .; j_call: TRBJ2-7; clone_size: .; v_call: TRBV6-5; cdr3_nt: TGTGCCAGCAGTTACTATGGGGATGACGAGCAGTACTTC; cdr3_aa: CASSYYGDDEQYF
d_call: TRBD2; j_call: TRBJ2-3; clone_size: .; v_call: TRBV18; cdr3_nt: TGTGCCAGCTCACCACCGACTAGCCGGACACCAGATACGCAGTATTTT; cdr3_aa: CASSPPTSRTPDTQYF
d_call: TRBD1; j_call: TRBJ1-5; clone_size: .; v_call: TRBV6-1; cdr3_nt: TGTGCCAGCAGACAACAGGGGATCCAGCCCCAGCATTTT; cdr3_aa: CASRQQGIQPQHF